The present entry profiles one T cell receptor beta chain with its context. The antigen remains unidentified. This entry is derived from a study of CD8+ T cells in alopecia areata. The CDR3 contains 14 residues. V was trimmed by 1 base and J by 6 bases, leaving 7 bases between them. Germline V gene sequence: CDR1 LGHNA, CDR2 YSLEER. Study-level results: Scalp sample data also include resident alphabeta T cells from normal skin. Lesional tissue from the scalp (especially in alopecia totalis/universalis) showed higher clonality than normal scalp. Mice gave a clearer picture of TCR sharing than patients did, possibly for HLA-related reasons.

Following RNA extraction, reverse transcription yielded cDNA that acted as the sequencing template. The method was immunoSEQ multiplex PCR; TCRdb's version includes in-frame clones alone and lacks a portion of them. This sample has under 130,000 clones, with 55% found just once. The source material was CD4+ T cells sorted from blood. The chain combines TRBV4-3 with TRBJ1-6; TRBD1 is a possible D gene (5 bases). This clonotype was sampled from a human donor in good health. The chain's CDR3 is CASSQVGGNSPLHF. The CDR3 coding sequence is TGCGCCAGCAGCCAAGTGGGGGGTAATTCACCCCTCCACTTT.